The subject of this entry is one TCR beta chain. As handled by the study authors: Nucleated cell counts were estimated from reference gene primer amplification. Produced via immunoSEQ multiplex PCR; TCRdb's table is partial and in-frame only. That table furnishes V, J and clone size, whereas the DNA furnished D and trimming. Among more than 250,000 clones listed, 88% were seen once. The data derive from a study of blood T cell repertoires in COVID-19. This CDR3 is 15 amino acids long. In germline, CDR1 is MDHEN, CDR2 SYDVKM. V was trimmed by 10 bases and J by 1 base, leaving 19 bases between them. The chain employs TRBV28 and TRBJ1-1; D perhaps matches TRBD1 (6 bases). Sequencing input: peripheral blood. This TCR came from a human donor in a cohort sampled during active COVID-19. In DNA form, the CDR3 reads TGTGCCATCCTGGGGGGGGGCCTCCAGAACACTGAAGCTTTCTTT. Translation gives CAILGGGLQNTEAFF.